The present entry profiles one T cell receptor (beta chain) with its context. The source of the sample is a study of blood T cell repertoires in COVID-19. Data came from immunoSEQ multiplex PCR; TCRdb stores just in-frame clones and leaves some out. The table shows roughly 380,000 clones, with approximately 91% occurring only once. This TCR came from a woman aged 30 to 39 who had been exposed to COVID-19. Sequencing used PBMCs or T cells enriched from blood (not recorded which).

The CDR3 reads CASSLAEGAGELFF. The CDR3 DNA reads as TGCGCCAGCAGCTTGGCCGAGGGGGCCGGGGAGCTGTTTTTT. J is TRBJ2-2 and V is TRBV5-1; D might be TRBD1 (6 bases). Trimming took 0 bases from V and 6 from J, leaving 9 bases between them. CDR1 is SGHRS and CDR2 is YFSETQ in the germline V gene. This CDR3 spans 14 amino acids.